This TCR beta chain emerged from a study of PD-1 blockade in classical Hodgkin lymphoma. Exposure to brentuximab vedotin varied, and each patient had relapsed following autologous stem cell transplantation. Some clones are missing from TCRdb's copy, which holds only in-frame ones; the method was immunoSEQ multiplex PCR. The sample carries about 98,000 clones, just under 95% recorded once. Trimming removed 5 bases from V and 2 bases from J, with 9 bases in between. The CDR3 totals 13 residues. CDR1 and CDR2 (germline): MNHEY, SVGAGI. Sequencing used peripheral blood mononuclear cells (PBMCs), obtained at baseline. The rearrangement uses TRBV6-5 and TRBJ1-2, with D hard to call. This clonotype was obtained from a human donor with classical Hodgkin lymphoma. The CDR3 region has the DNA TGTGCCAGCAGTAAAACGGCGAACTATGGCTACACCTTC. Protein sequence: CASSKTANYGYTF.